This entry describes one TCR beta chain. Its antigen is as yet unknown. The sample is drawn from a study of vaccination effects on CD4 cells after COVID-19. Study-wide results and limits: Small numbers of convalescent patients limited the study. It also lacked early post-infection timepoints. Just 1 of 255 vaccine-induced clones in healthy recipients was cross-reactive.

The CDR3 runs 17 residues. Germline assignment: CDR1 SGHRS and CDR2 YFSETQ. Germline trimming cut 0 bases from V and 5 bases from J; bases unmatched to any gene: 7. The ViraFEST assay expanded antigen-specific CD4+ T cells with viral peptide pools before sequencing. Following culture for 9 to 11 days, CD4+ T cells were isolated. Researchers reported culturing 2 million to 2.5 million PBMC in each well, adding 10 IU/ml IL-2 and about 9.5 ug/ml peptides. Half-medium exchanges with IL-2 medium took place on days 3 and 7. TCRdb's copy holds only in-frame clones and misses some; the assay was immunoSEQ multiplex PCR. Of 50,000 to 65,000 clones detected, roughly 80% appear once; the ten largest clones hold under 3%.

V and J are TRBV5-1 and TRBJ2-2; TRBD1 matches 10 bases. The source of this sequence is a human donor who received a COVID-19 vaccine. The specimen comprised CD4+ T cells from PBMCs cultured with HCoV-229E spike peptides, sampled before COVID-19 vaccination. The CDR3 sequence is CASSLDRRTGGTGELFF. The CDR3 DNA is TGCGCCAGCAGCTTGGATCGGAGGACAGGGGGAACCGGGGAGCTGTTTTTT.